Included here is one TCR beta chain sequence, with context. Antigen unknown. The sample comes from a study of beta chain features in type 1 diabetes. Overall study results and limits: VDJ junctions in type 1 diabetes patients carried more deletions and fewer insertions.

The CDR3 is 16 residues long. CDR1 is SGHTS and CDR2 is YDEGEE in the germline V gene. Deletions cut 0 bases from V and 3 bases from J, with 12 bases between. Cells sorted by CD45RO/CCR7/CD25/CD127/CD95/CD27 comprised CD4+ naive, central memory, regulatory and stem cell-like memory cells. cDNA synthesis used the whole RNA isolate, giving expressed TCRB sequences. Only in-frame clones appear in the TCRdb table, and some are missing; sequencing was by immunoSEQ multiplex PCR. There are 140,000 to 150,000 clones in the sample; approximately 52% occur only once, and roughly 0.43% lies in the top ten. The sequence was collected from a man between 18 and 29 years old in good health. V is TRBV5-8 and J is TRBJ1-4, with TRBD1 as a possible D gene (5 bases). Sequencing was carried out using Tregs from blood. CDR3 DNA: TGTGCCAGCAGCTTGGGACGGACGACAGCTAATGAAAAACTGTTTTTT. Translated, it gives CASSLGRTTANEKLFF.